This TCR beta chain was sequenced for a study of T cells in Graves' hyperthyroidism and ophthalmopathy. About the study: Peripheral blood was collected at initial diagnosis, before any treatment.

Trimming stripped 0 bases from V and 7 bases from J, with 10 bases between. The CDR3 covers 15 residues. Germline V gene sequence: CDR1 SEHNR, CDR2 FQNEAQ (reference sequence). Orbital computed tomography and thyroid ultrasound, together with serum TRAb and thyroxine and clinical symptoms, were used for diagnoses. TCR beta CDR3 regions were amplified from RNA transcripts. Researchers ran a first-round RT-PCR on the TCR CDR3 using the HTBI primer set. TCRdb independently ran MiXCR on the multiplex PCR reads; one entry per CDR3 protein. The sample yields around 690,000 distinct CDR3 sequences, around a sixth seen once.

This TCR derives from a man in his fifties or sixties with Graves' hyperthyroidism. The J gene is TRBJ1-6, the V gene TRBV7-9; D is unresolved. The sequenced sample consisted of blood. The CDR3 region is CASSLAVGNNSPLHF. The CDR3 bases are TGTGCCAGCAGCTTAGCCGTAGGGAACAATTCACCCCTCCACTTT. Using reference TRBV7-9 and TRBJ1-6 for the parts outside the CDR3, the full variable domain is DTGVSQNPRHKITKRGQNVTFRCDPISEHNRLYWYRQTLGQGPEFLTYFQNEAQLEKSRLLSDRFSAERPKGSFSTLEIQRTEQGDSAMYLCASSLAVGNNSPLHFGNGTRLTVT.